Below, 31 T cell receptor beta chains from the same sample are listed, as sequenced in a study of T cell responses to AZD1222 COVID-19 vaccine. Some clones are missing from TCRdb's copy, which holds only in-frame ones; the method was immunoSEQ multiplex PCR. The sample holds around 99,000 clones, about nine tenths seen once. Specimen: peripheral blood, collected on day 0 of AZD1222 vaccination. These receptor sequences come from an adult in good health.

The chain links TRBV7-2 to TRBJ1-2; possible D gene TRBD1, 5 bases. Trimming took off 6 bases at V and 3 bases at J, with 14 bases between the two ends. This CDR3 has 14 residues. The germline V gene has CDR1 SGHTA and CDR2 FQGNSA. DNA of the CDR3: TGTGCCAGCAGAGATCCCGGGGCCTACTATGGCTACACCTTC. Translating it yields CASRDPGAYYGYTF.

This clone occurred once. The chain combines TRBV9 with TRBJ1-1, with 9 bases identical to TRBD1. Germline V gives CDR1 SGDLS, CDR2 YYNGEE. CDR3 length: 18 residues. Trimming cost V 3 bases and J 3 bases; bases outside gene matches: 15. CDR3 amino acids: CASSADGTGTGYHTEAFF. The CDR3 DNA is TGTGCCAGCAGCGCGGACGGGACAGGGACAGGGTATCACACTGAAGCTTTCTTT.

This clone has just one count. The V call is TRBV7-2, the J call TRBJ1-2, with 8 bases lining up with TRBD1. V lost 5 bases to trimming and J lost 6 bases; unmatched junction nucleotides: 11. This CDR3 is built from 15 residues. CDR1 is SGHTA, CDR2 FQGNSA, per germline. The CDR3 loop is CASSPVPRGQNGYTF. In DNA, the CDR3 is TGTGCCAGCAGCCCGGTCCCCAGGGGGCAAAATGGCTACACCTTC.

This chain links TRBV7-9 with TRBJ2-7, with D perhaps TRBD2 (7 bases). This CDR3 contains 14 residues. Germline V gene lookup returns CDR1 SEHNR and CDR2 FQNEAQ (reference sequence). Trimming took 5 bases from V and 1 from J, leaving 12 bases between them. Here the CDR3 DNA reads TGTGCCAGCAGCCAGAGGGGGGGTTCCTACGAGCAGTACTTC. It specifies CASSQRGGSYEQYF.

This clone appeared a single time. J is TRBJ1-3 and V is TRBV7-6; TRBD1 aligns across 9 bases. The CDR3 covers 16 residues. Germline assignment: CDR1 SGHVS and CDR2 FNYEAQ. Trimming took 1 base from V and 0 from J; bases not matched to a gene: 1. CDR3 loop: CASSLGGQGSGNTIYF. CDR3 coding DNA: TGTGCCAGCAGCTTAGGGGGACAGGGCTCTGGAAACACCATATATTTT.

This sequence joins TRBV19 and TRBJ1-1; TRBD1 aligns across 8 bases. Trimming removed 5 bases from V and 8 bases from J; junction bases left unmatched: 10. Germline CDR1 and CDR2: LNHDA and SQIVND (reference sequence). This CDR3 region has 14 residues. The CDR3 bases are TGTGCCAGTAGTCCATCACTCCGGGACAGGGAAGCTTTCTTT. Amino acids: CASSPSLRDREAFF.

The chain carries TRBV29-1 and TRBJ2-5, with D possibly TRBD2 on 5 matching bases. The germline V gene has CDR1 SQVTM and CDR2 ANQGSEA. Trimming removed 4 bases at V and 4 bases at J, with 10 bases between. CDR3 length: 12 amino acids. Here the CDR3 reads CSVGGSGETQYF. The CDR3 bases are TGCAGCGTTGGAGGGAGTGGAGAGACCCAGTACTTC.

The V and J genes are TRBV29-1 and TRBJ1-2; weak D call: TRBD1 (6 bases). The CDR3 is 12 residues long. With 2 bases removed from V and 3 bases from J, the gap between germline ends came to 7 bases. Germline V gene lookup returns CDR1 SQVTM and CDR2 ANQGSEA. Here the CDR3 reads CSVERGDYGYTF. The CDR3 DNA is TGCAGCGTTGAAAGGGGGGACTATGGCTACACCTTC.

J is TRBJ2-2 and V is TRBV5-1; no reliable D call. Trimming left V 0 bases short and J 3 bases short, with 12 bases between. Germline V gene sequence: CDR1 SGHRS, CDR2 YFSETQ. The CDR3 contains 16 residues. The CDR3 reads CASSLGSGVYTGELFF. CDR3 sequence (DNA): TGCGCCAGCAGCTTGGGTTCTGGAGTTTACACCGGGGAGCTGTTTTTT.

The chain employs TRBV6-4 and TRBJ2-1; D may be TRBD2 (6 bases). Germline V lookup: CDR1 MRHNA, CDR2 SNTAGT. V was pared by 4 bases and J by 9 bases, with 16 bases between. The CDR3 totals 14 residues. DNA of the CDR3: TGTGCCAGCAGTGGGCCTGGCGGGGCGGGTGAGCAGTTCTTC. Amino acids: CASSGPGGAGEQFF.

This chain links TRBV6-1 with TRBJ1-1, with D unclear. The CDR3 contains 14 residues. Trimming took off 1 base at V and 7 bases at J, with 13 bases between the two ends. Germline CDR1 reads MNHNS; CDR2 reads SASEGT. For the CDR3, the DNA is TGTGCCAGCAGTGAAGGGCGTTGGGTTTTTGAAGCTTTCTTT. It yields the protein CASSEGRWVFEAFF.

The rearrangement links TRBV7-7 to TRBJ2-2; D not resolved. The CDR3 is made up of 14 amino acids. The ends were cut back, 2 bases at V and 7 bases at J, with 11 bases in the middle. Germline-derived CDR1 and CDR2 are SSHAT and FNYEAQ (reference sequence). DNA of the CDR3: TGTGCCAGCAGCTTACGACCCCTCAGCGGGGAGCTGTTTTTT. Translated: CASSLRPLSGELFF.

The chain couples TRBV24-1 to TRBJ2-1; 9 bases match TRBD1. Losses at the gene ends were 1 base for V and 3 bases for J; bases not matched to a gene: 3. The germline CDR1 and CDR2 sequences are KGHDR and SFDVKD. CDR3 length equals 16 residues. CDR3 coding DNA: TGTGCCACCAGTGATTTTACAGGGGGCTTCTACAATGAGCAGTTCTTC. Residues: CATSDFTGGFYNEQFF.

The chain is built from TRBV7-9 and TRBJ2-7; D unresolved. Deletions cut 4 bases from V and 6 bases from J, with 10 bases between. This CDR3 spans 12 amino acids. The V gene's germline CDR1 is SEHNR and CDR2 FQNEAQ (reference sequence). The CDR3 sequence: CASSSTSFEQYF. The DNA of the CDR3 is TGTGCCAGCAGCTCAACCTCTTTCGAGCAGTACTTC.

This sequence joins TRBV6-5 and TRBJ2-1, with D hard to call. V was trimmed by 7 bases and J by 8 bases, leaving 12 bases between them. This CDR3 has 12 residues. The germline gives CDR1 MNHEY, CDR2 SVGAGI. The chain's CDR3 is CASKMGMDEQFF. DNA of the CDR3: TGTGCCAGCAAGATGGGGATGGATGAGCAGTTCTTC.

The chain carries TRBV7-8 and TRBJ1-2, with 10 bases fitting TRBD1. The V gene end was trimmed by 5 bases and the J gene end by 8 bases; junction bases not matched to a gene: 11. CDR1 is SGHVS and CDR2 is FQNEAQ in the germline V gene. This CDR3 has 15 amino acids. DNA for the CDR3: TGTGCCAGCAGCCTAACGCCGGGGACAGGGGTCGGCTACACCTTC. This translates into CASSLTPGTGVGYTF. The variable domain in full, with the rest retrieved from reference TRBV7-8 and TRBJ1-2, is GAGVSQSPRYKVAKRGQDVALRCDPISGHVSLFWYQQALGQGPEFLTYFQNEAQLDKSGLPSDRFFAERPEGSVSTLKIQRTQQEDSAVYLCASSLTPGTGVGYTFGSGTRLTVV.

This chain links TRBV6-1 with TRBJ1-4; perhaps TRBD1 as D (5 bases). The ends were cut back, 3 bases at V and 7 bases at J, with 21 bases in the middle. CDR1 and CDR2 from the germline V gene are MNHNS and SASEGT. The CDR3 runs to 17 residues. The CDR3 reads CASSDQGAYGTAEKLFF. The DNA of the CDR3 is TGTGCCAGCAGTGATCAAGGTGCATATGGGACGGCTGAAAAACTGTTTTTT.

V and J are TRBV12-5 and TRBJ1-1, with TRBD1 matching over 8 bases. This CDR3 region has 17 residues. V shed 0 bases, J shed 1 base, and the junction held 7 bases outside the gene matches. The germline V gene encodes CDR1 LGHNT and CDR2 FRNRAP. The CDR3 nucleotides are TGTGCTAGTGGTTTGGTACTGTCAGGGGGCGGGAACACTGAAGCTTTCTTT. The encoded protein is CASGLVLSGGGNTEAFF.

In its sample, this clone was seen a few times. The rearrangement uses TRBV7-2 and TRBJ2-7; D is perhaps TRBD2 (5 bases). In germline, CDR1 is SGHTA, CDR2 FQGNSA. Trimming removed 2 bases from V and 5 bases from J, with 13 bases in between. The CDR3 contains 14 residues. DNA of the CDR3: TGTGCCAGCAGCTTAATGACTACCGGGGACGAGCAGTACTTC. Translating gives CASSLMTTGDEQYF.

The J gene is TRBJ1-1, the V gene TRBV2; 7 bases fit TRBD1. The germline V gene has CDR1 SNHLY and CDR2 FYNNEI. This CDR3 region has 15 residues. The junction had 10 bases not matched to a gene; V was cut back by 6 bases and J by 3 bases. The CDR3: CASRPRQGDDTEAFF. The DNA for the CDR3 is TGTGCCAGCAGACCCCGACAGGGCGACGACACTGAAGCTTTCTTT. Full variable domain (remainder filled in from reference TRBV2 and TRBJ1-1): EPEVTQTPSHQVTQMGQEVILRCVPISNHLYFYWYRQILGQKVEFLVSFYNNEISEKSEIFDDQFSVERPDGSNFTLKIRSTKLEDSAMYFCASRPRQGDDTEAFFGQGTRLTVV.

The rearrangement joins TRBV10-3 to TRBJ1-1; a possible D gene is TRBD1 (5 bases). Germline-derived CDR1 and CDR2 are ENHRY and SYGVKD. The V and J ends lost 3 bases and 5 bases respectively, with 19 bases between them. This CDR3 has 16 residues. In nucleotides, the CDR3 is TGTGCCATCAGTGACCCAAATTCAGACAGAGGGACTGAAGCTTTCTTT. It codes for CAISDPNSDRGTEAFF.

The V and J genes are TRBV5-4 and TRBJ1-6; D not certain. The CDR3 consists of 14 residues. V was cut by 0 bases and J by 5 bases, with 6 bases left in between. From germline, CDR1 is SGHNT and CDR2 YYREEE (reference sequence). The CDR3 is CASSLGGDNSPLHF. CDR3 in DNA: TGTGCCAGCAGCTTGGGCGGGGATAATTCACCCCTCCACTTT.

The J gene is TRBJ2-1, the V gene TRBV9, with a tentative D call TRBD1 (6 bases). The germline V gene encodes CDR1 SGDLS and CDR2 YYNGEE. Trimming cost V 1 base and J 5 bases, with 13 bases left between them. The CDR3 covers 15 residues. The CDR3 DNA reads as TGTGCCAGCAGCGTATTGGGGGCCTCACACAATGAGCAGTTCTTC. Protein sequence: CASSVLGASHNEQFF.

The J gene is TRBJ2-7, the V gene TRBV11-3; TRBD1 might be the D (6 bases). V was shortened by 3 bases and J by 0 bases, with 9 bases between the two germline ends. Looked up from germline, CDR1 is SGHNT and CDR2 is YENEEA. The CDR3 runs 14 residues. As DNA, the CDR3 is TGTGCCAGCAGCTTCACAGGGAGCTCCTACGAGCAGTACTTC. Its protein is CASSFTGSSYEQYF.

Details on this clone: A junction boundary mismatches the germline segment, possibly from a read error. The rearrangement links TRBV28 to TRBJ1-1; TRBD1 might be the D (5 bases). The CDR3 consists of 13 residues. The germline V gene encodes CDR1 MDHEN and CDR2 SYDVKM. The CDR3 DNA reads as TGTGCCAGCACTTTATGGGACGCCACTGAAGCTTTCTTT. Residues: CASTLWDATEAFF.

The chain combines TRBV2 with TRBJ2-1; TRBD2 is a possible D gene (5 bases). Germline CDR1 and CDR2: SNHLY and FYNNEI. This CDR3 region has 12 residues. V was trimmed by 8 bases and J by 13 bases, leaving 18 bases between them. The CDR3, as DNA: TGTGCCAGCCGCCAAGAGGCCCCTAGCCAGTTCTTC. This gives the protein CASRQEAPSQFF.

This clone appeared a single time. V is TRBV6-1 and J is TRBJ1-1; D unresolved. Trimming pared 2 bases from V and 1 base from J, leaving 17 bases between. Germline CDR1 and CDR2: MNHNS and SASEGT. CDR3 length: 17 residues. CDR3 sequence reads: CASSERRASLRNTEAFF. In DNA, the CDR3 is TGTGCCAGCAGTGAAAGGAGGGCCTCCTTAAGGAACACTGAAGCTTTCTTT.

The rearrangement joins TRBV10-3 to TRBJ2-3; D is perhaps TRBD1 (7 bases). Germline V gives CDR1 ENHRY, CDR2 SYGVKD. This CDR3 has 17 residues. The V end lost 7 bases, the J end lost 0 bases, and 20 bases lay between the germline ends. The CDR3 loop is CAIKGAGPEGSTDTQYF. DNA for the CDR3: TGTGCCATCAAGGGGGCGGGGCCGGAGGGTAGCACAGATACGCAGTATTTT.

The chain combines TRBV7-3 with TRBJ2-5; D unclear. Germline loops: CDR1 SGHTA, CDR2 FQGTGA. V dropped 5 bases and J dropped 0 bases, with 7 bases sitting between them. CDR3 size: 13 residues. The CDR3 DNA follows: TGTGCCAGCAGCCGAACGAACCAAGAGACCCAGTACTTC. It yields the protein CASSRTNQETQYF.

The chain is built from TRBV9 and TRBJ1-1; D not certain. The CDR3 extends over 15 amino acids. Trimming shortened V by 0 bases and J by 5 bases, and 14 bases separated the two germline ends. Germline CDR1 reads SGDLS; CDR2 reads YYNGEE. Here the CDR3 DNA reads TGTGCCAGCAGCGTAGATGTCGGGGAAGGGACTGAAGCTTTCTTT. It is translated as CASSVDVGEGTEAFF.

The chain employs TRBV6-2 or TRBV6-3 and TRBJ2-7; TRBD2 agrees at 9 bases. The CDR3 is 15 amino acids. Looked up from germline, CDR1 is MNHEY and CDR2 is SVGEGT. V lost 6 bases to trimming and J lost 3 bases; unmatched junction nucleotides: 9. The CDR3 here is CASSRLAEIFYEQYF. CDR3 nucleotide sequence: TGTGCCAGCAGCCGACTAGCGGAAATTTTCTACGAGCAGTACTTC.